This TCR beta chain is drawn from a study of CXCR3-negative and CXCR3-positive naive CD8 T cells. Those CD8+ T cells considered naive were CD45RO-CCR7+CD27+CD95-. Overall study findings and caveats: A higher hydrophobicity marked the TRB CDR3s of CXCR3-positive naive cells versus CXCR3-negative naive cells. Cryopreserved cells showed partially decreased CXCR3 expression, and most assays used fresh PBMCs. Naive CXCR3-negative and CXCR3-positive cells had similar TRBV-TRBJ usage; memory differed.

The germline CDR1 and CDR2 sequences are WSHSY and SAAADI. CDR3 length: 15 amino acids. To note about this clonotype: The antigen remains undetermined.

Each TRB cDNA library was prepared by 5' RACE (with UMI labels). TCRdb re-called the 5' RACE reads; one entry per CDR3 protein, DNA not given. The table gives 140,000 to 150,000 distinct CDR3 sequences; the top ten clones make up about 0.27% of it. Sample: naive CXCR3+ CD8+ T cells from blood. The subset: CD45RO-CCR7+CD27+CD95- naive CD8+ T cells expressing CXCR3 (TNR3+). This sequence was found in a human donor in good health. Some clones in this sample may be carry-over from other donors' samples. The chain uses TRBV10-2 and TRBJ2-7; TCRdb names TRBD1, which stays unverified in the absence of DNA. This CDR3 reads CASSSTGGRSYEQYF.